The 29 T cell receptor beta chains below were found in one sample sequenced in a study of blood T cell repertoires in COVID-19. The protocol was immunoSEQ multiplex PCR, while the TCRdb copy is restricted to in-frame clones and leaves out a portion. The sample contains about 140,000 clones, less than 90% of which appear only once. The sequenced sample was peripheral blood. The receptor set was obtained from a man aged 30 to 39 with COVID-19, enrolled during active disease.

The chain carries TRBV19 and TRBJ2-7; 13 bases are a match to TRBD2. Per the germline V gene, CDR1 is LNHDA and CDR2 is SQIVND (reference sequence). The CDR3 length is 16 residues. V was clipped by 1 base and J by 5 bases; unmatched bases: 5. Here the CDR3 reads CASSIGRTSGRNEQYF. The CDR3 nucleotides are TGTGCCAGTAGTATAGGGCGGACTAGCGGGAGAAACGAGCAGTACTTC.

The genes are TRBV6-6 and TRBJ2-7; 10 nucleotides match TRBD2. The germline V gene has CDR1 MNHNY and CDR2 SVGAGI (reference sequence). This CDR3 contains 16 residues. The V gene end was trimmed by 7 bases and the J gene end by 0 bases; junction bases not matched to a gene: 9. The CDR3 protein is CASKGVLAGLSYEQYF. The CDR3 bases are TGTGCCAGCAAGGGGGTACTAGCGGGACTCTCCTACGAGCAGTACTTC.

In this sample, this clone turned up a few times. The chain uses TRBV28 and TRBJ2-1; 12 nucleotides agree with TRBD2. V shed 3 bases and J 7 bases; nucleotides not matched to a gene: 10. CDR3 length: 17 amino acids. Looked up from germline, CDR1 is MDHEN and CDR2 is SYDVKM. The CDR3 reads CASSLQTSGSGGNEQFF. CDR3 sequence (DNA): TGTGCCAGCAGTTTGCAGACTAGCGGGAGTGGAGGTAATGAGCAGTTCTTC.

The V call is TRBV28, the J call TRBJ2-5, with 10 bases lining up with TRBD2. Trimming removed 3 bases from V and 2 bases from J; junction bases left unmatched: 15. This CDR3 is built from 19 residues. CDR1 and CDR2 from the germline V gene are MDHEN and SYDVKM. The CDR3 nucleotides are TGTGCCAGCAGTTTTATCTTAGCGGGAGGTCAGTGGGGGCAAGAGACCCAGTACTTC. Residues: CASSFILAGGQWGQETQYF.

This clone was counted between two and nine times. CDR3 amino acids: CATARTSGLYNEQFF. The CDR3 bases are TGTGCCACGGCCCGGACTAGCGGGCTATACAATGAGCAGTTCTTC. This chain uses TRBV6-5 with TRBJ2-1; TRBD2 matches at 11 bases. The CDR3 contains 15 residues. V lost 10 bases, J lost 4 bases, and 9 bases stayed unmatched. Germline CDR1 reads MNHEY; CDR2 reads SVGAGI.

The chain links TRBV29-1 to TRBJ1-3; possibly TRBD1 for D (5 bases). Trimming pared 3 bases from V and 4 bases from J, leaving 13 bases between. The CDR3 loop spans 14 amino acids. CDR1 is SQVTM and CDR2 is ANQGSEA in the germline V gene. As DNA, the CDR3 is TGCAGCGTTGATTCCGGGGGGACGGGAAACACCATATATTTT. It translates to CSVDSGGTGNTIYF. The full variable domain, rest sourced from reference TRBV29-1 and TRBJ1-3, is SAVISQKPSRDICQRGTSLTIQCQVDSQVTMMFWYRQQPGQSLTLIATANQGSEATYESGFVIDKFPISRPNLTFSTLTVSNMSPEDSSIYLCSVDSGGTGNTIYFGEGSWLTVV.

The chain links TRBV28 to TRBJ2-1; 9 bases match TRBD2. V was pared by 3 bases and J by 2 bases, with 8 bases of the junction left unmatched. The CDR3 runs 17 residues. The V gene's germline CDR1 is MDHEN and CDR2 SYDVKM. The CDR3 spells CASSFRTSAQPYNEQFF. CDR3 coding DNA: TGTGCCAGCAGTTTCAGGACTAGCGCCCAACCCTACAATGAGCAGTTCTTC. Complete variable domain (other parts from reference TRBV28 and TRBJ2-1): DVKVTQSSRYLVKRTGEKVFLECVQDMDHENMFWYRQDPGLGLRLIYFSYDVKMKEKGDIPEGYSVSREKKERFSLILESASTNQTSMYLCASSFRTSAQPYNEQFFGPGTRLTVL.

The chain links TRBV9 to TRBJ2-2; perhaps TRBD2 as D (6 bases). Trimming took 3 bases from V and 2 from J, leaving 11 bases between them. From germline, CDR1 is SGDLS and CDR2 YYNGEE. CDR3 length equals 15 residues. CDR3 sequence (DNA): TGTGCCAGCAGCGGGGGGGATCCCAACACCGGGGAGCTGTTTTTT. This codes for CASSGGDPNTGELFF.

The J gene is TRBJ1-2, the V gene TRBV6-5; 7 bases map to TRBD1. The CDR3 has 16 residues. The V gene end was trimmed by 4 bases and the J gene end by 9 bases; junction bases not matched to a gene: 17. The germline V gene has CDR1 MNHEY and CDR2 SVGAGI. The CDR3 here is CASSSRPGTAASSYTF. The CDR3 DNA is TGTGCCAGCAGTTCGAGACCCGGGACAGCAGCTAGTAGCTACACCTTC.

The chain carries TRBV6-5 and TRBJ2-7; D is unresolved. V lost 6 bases and J 0 bases, leaving 12 bases between the germline ends. The germline V gene encodes CDR1 MNHEY and CDR2 SVGAGI. The length of the CDR3 is 14 residues. In nucleotides, the CDR3 is TGTGCCAGCAGGGGCACAGCAACCTCCTACGAGCAGTACTTC. Translated, it gives CASRGTATSYEQYF.

This clone was picked up one time. The gene calls are TRBV11-2 and TRBJ2-3; D is unresolved. Trimming pared 2 bases from V and 1 base from J, leaving 16 bases between. CDR1 is SGHAT, CDR2 FQNNGV, per germline. CDR3 length: 17 residues. Written as DNA, the CDR3 is TGTGCCAGCAGCTTAAGTGGCTGGGCCTACGGCACAGATACGCAGTATTTT. The encoded protein is CASSLSGWAYGTDTQYF. Complete variable domain (other parts from reference TRBV11-2 and TRBJ2-3): EAGVAQSPRYKIIEKRQSVAFWCNPISGHATLYWYQQILGQGPKLLIQFQNNGVVDDSQLPKDRFSAERLKGVDSTLKIQPAKLEDSAVYLCASSLSGWAYGTDTQYFGPGTRLTVL.

Here the CDR3 reads CASRSGTGNEKLFF. DNA for the CDR3: TGTGCCAGCAGATCCGGGACAGGGAATGAAAAACTGTTTTTT. The rearrangement links TRBV27 to TRBJ1-4, with 9 nucleotides matching TRBD1. Germline V gene lookup returns CDR1 MNHEY and CDR2 SMNVEV (reference sequence). Unmatched junction bases numbered 4, after V lost 6 bases and J lost 5 bases. The CDR3 is 14 residues long.

The chain employs TRBV5-1 and TRBJ2-7, with TRBD1 matching 10 bases. Germline V CDR1 and CDR2: SGHRS, YFSETQ. Trimming took 3 bases from V and 6 from J; bases not matched to a gene: 9. This CDR3 comprises 15 residues. The CDR3 here is CASSSVGDRGSEQYF. CDR3 bases: TGCGCCAGCAGCTCAGTCGGGGACAGGGGTAGCGAGCAGTACTTC.

The chain employs TRBV30 and TRBJ2-3, with 7 bases lining up with TRBD1. Trimming cost V 8 bases and J 3 bases; bases outside gene matches: 5. This CDR3 comprises 12 residues. Germline values: CDR1 GTSNPN, CDR2 SVGIG (reference sequence). The CDR3 here is CATLRGTDTQYF. The CDR3 DNA sequence: TGTGCCACACTCAGGGGGACAGATACGCAGTATTTT.

V is TRBV4-2 and J is TRBJ2-1; D is perhaps TRBD2 (5 bases). Trimming stripped 4 bases from V and 5 bases from J, with 9 bases between. CDR1 and CDR2 (germline): LGHNA, YNFKEQ. The CDR3 has 13 amino acids. CDR3 in amino acids: CASSPGRDNEQFF. The CDR3 bases are TGTGCCAGCAGCCCCGGGCGGGACAATGAGCAGTTCTTC.

The chain has TRBV5-1 and TRBJ1-3, with 10 bases identical to TRBD1. Germline CDR1 reads SGHRS; CDR2 reads YFSETQ. V shed 0 bases and J 0 bases; nucleotides not matched to a gene: 3. This CDR3 has 17 amino acids. CDR3 sequence reads: CASSLAGTGVSGNTIYF. CDR3 nucleotide sequence: TGCGCCAGCAGCTTGGCCGGGACAGGGGTCTCTGGAAACACCATATATTTT.

The CDR3 DNA follows: TGCAGCGTTGAACCCACGCTCGGGGTGGGAGGCTACACCTTC. Its protein product is CSVEPTLGVGGYTF. V usage is TRBV29-1 and J usage is TRBJ1-2; D is uncertain. The germline V and J ends were trimmed by 2 bases and 8 bases, with 18 bases remaining between them. The CDR3 sequence is 14 residues long. Germline V gene data show CDR1 as SQVTM and CDR2 as ANQGSEA. The whole variable domain, remainder taken from reference TRBV29-1 and TRBJ1-2, is SAVISQKPSRDICQRGTSLTIQCQVDSQVTMMFWYRQQPGQSLTLIATANQGSEATYESGFVIDKFPISRPNLTFSTLTVSNMSPEDSSIYLCSVEPTLGVGGYTFGSGTRLTVV.

The rearrangement joins TRBV28 to TRBJ2-7; no clear D gene. The length of the CDR3 is 11 residues. Germline CDR1 and CDR2: MDHEN and SYDVKM. Trimming left V 11 bases short and J 2 bases short, with 10 bases between. The CDR3 DNA reads TGTGCCTGCTCCAGAACCTACGAGCAGTACTTC. Its translation is CACSRTYEQYF.

The chain is built from TRBV27 and TRBJ1-1; a weak D match, TRBD1 (5 bases). Trimming cost V 2 bases and J 7 bases, with 23 bases left between them. Germline CDR1 is MNHEY and CDR2 is SMNVEV (reference sequence). The CDR3 is 17 residues long. CDR3 bases: TGTGCCAGCAGTTTAGTCAGGTGGGAGGGCCGCGGGGGTGAAGCTTTCTTT. Protein: CASSLVRWEGRGGEAFF.

This clone turned up a few times. The chain is built from TRBV7-6 and TRBJ2-7; D call uncertain. V dropped 2 bases and J dropped 3 bases, with 14 bases sitting between them. The germline gives CDR1 SGHVS, CDR2 FNYEAQ. The CDR3 is 15 amino acids. The DNA of the CDR3 is TGTGCCAGCAGCTTAAAACTGAACAGAGTCTACGAGCAGTACTTC. Its translation: CASSLKLNRVYEQYF.

The rearrangement links TRBV2 to TRBJ1-3, with a tentative D call TRBD1 (5 bases). Germline lookup yields CDR1 SNHLY and CDR2 FYNNEI. The CDR3 is 16 amino acids. The V end was cut by 6 bases, the J end by 0 bases, with 15 bases between. For the CDR3, the DNA is TGTGCCAGCAGCGACCCTCCAGGGTCCTCTGGAAACACCATATATTTT. Amino acid sequence: CASSDPPGSSGNTIYF.

The genes are TRBV6-4 and TRBJ1-3; a possible D gene is TRBD1 (5 bases). Trimming removed 10 bases from V and 1 base from J, with 20 bases in between. Germline V lookup: CDR1 MRHNA, CDR2 SNTAGT. The CDR3 has 16 amino acids. The CDR3 here is CATHYLWGASGNTIYF. The CDR3 DNA is TGTGCCACCCATTATCTGTGGGGCGCGTCTGGAAACACCATATATTTT.

The CDR3 DNA sequence: TGTGCCAGCAGTGAATCCCCAGCCTACGAGCAGTACTTC. Its protein is CASSESPAYEQYF. The V call is TRBV25-1, the J call TRBJ2-7; unclear D gene. The CDR3 is made up of 13 amino acids. CDR1 MGHDK and CDR2 SYGVNS come from the germline V gene. V gave up 1 base and J gave up 2 bases, with 6 bases separating them.

The chain combines TRBV20-1 with TRBJ1-2; D unclear. CDR1 is DFQATT, CDR2 SNEGSKA, per germline (reference sequence). The CDR3 consists of 14 residues. Between the trimmed V and J ends, which lost 3 bases and 8 bases, there was a span of 19 bases. CDR3 sequence reads: CSASWATERAGYTF. The CDR3 DNA reads TGCAGTGCTAGTTGGGCAACAGAACGAGCAGGCTACACCTTC.

V is TRBV29-1 and J is TRBJ2-7; 7 bases are a match to TRBD1. The CDR3 contains 11 residues. The V gene end was trimmed by 6 bases and the J gene end by 3 bases; junction bases not matched to a gene: 2. Germline assignment: CDR1 SQVTM and CDR2 ANQGSEA. CDR3 residues: CSVRTGYEQYF. DNA for the CDR3: TGCAGCGTGAGGACAGGCTACGAGCAGTACTTC.

A note on this clone: This may be a read error, as it is one base from a much larger clone. The chain links TRBV2 to TRBJ2-3, with 9 bases fitting TRBD1. Unmatched junction bases numbered 1, after V lost 5 bases and J lost 1 base. CDR3 length equals 14 residues. Germline-derived CDR1 and CDR2 are SNHLY and FYNNEI. CDR3 coding DNA: TGTGCCAGCAGTAGGACAGGGGGCACAGATACGCAGTATTTT. This translates into CASSRTGGTDTQYF.

The chain recombines TRBV30 with TRBJ2-5; 11 positions agree with TRBD1. Germline CDR1 GTSNPN, CDR2 SVGIG (reference sequence). The V segment lost 6 bases and the J segment 7 bases; nucleotides outside the gene matches: 10. This CDR3 region has 14 residues. The CDR3, as DNA: TGTGCCTGCCAAGGGACAGGGGGGCTATGGACCCAGTACTTC. Translating it yields CACQGTGGLWTQYF.

The V and J genes are TRBV29-1 and TRBJ2-7; tentatively, D is TRBD1 (5 bases). The CDR3 is 12 amino acids. Germline CDR1 is SQVTM and CDR2 is ANQGSEA. Trimming removed 5 bases at V and 4 bases at J, with 12 bases between. The CDR3 loop reads CSVSGPGYEQYF. For the CDR3, the DNA is TGCAGCGTTTCCGGGCCAGGGTACGAGCAGTACTTC.

J is TRBJ2-5 and V is TRBV24-1, with TRBD2 matching 7 bases. Germline V gene lookup returns CDR1 KGHDR and CDR2 SFDVKD. The CDR3 is 14 amino acids. V lost 3 bases, J lost 3 bases, and 3 bases stayed unmatched. CDR3 sequence (DNA): TGTGCCACCAGTGATATACGGGGGGAAGAGACCCAGTACTTC. Translating gives CATSDIRGEETQYF.